The sequence of this T cell receptor beta chain was determined in a study of Graves' ophthalmopathy and Graves' hyperthyroidism. Turning to this clonotype: With a much larger clone just one base away, this may be a read error.

The CDR3 contains 14 residues. Trimming pared 3 bases from V and 8 bases from J, leaving 16 bases between. Germline V gene data show CDR1 as SGHNT and CDR2 as YENEEA. The TCR beta CDR3 regions underwent amplification from RNA transcripts. First-round RT-PCR employed HTBI primers, with a second-round multiplex PCR after it. TCRdb called the multiplex PCR reads again in MiXCR, with one record for every CDR3 protein. The sample includes 200,000 to 250,000 distinct CDR3 sequences, roughly 21% seen only once; the top ten take about 40%. The chain uses TRBV11-3 and TRBJ1-2; D possibly corresponds to TRBD1 (5 bases). The sequencing input was peripheral blood. The clonotype was recovered from a woman in her fifties or sixties with Graves' ophthalmopathy. The CDR3 nucleotides are TGTGCCAGCAGCTTGGGACGGTGGGTGGAGGGCTACACCTTC. Protein sequence: CASSLGRWVEGYTF. Based on the CDR3 plus reference TRBV11-3 and TRBJ1-2, the full variable domain is EAGVVQSPRYKIIEKKQPVAFWCNPISGHNTLYWYLQNLGQGPELLIRYENEEAVDDSQLPKDRFSAERLKGVDSTLKIQPAELGDSAVYLCASSLGRWVEGYTFGSGTRLTVV.